What follows describes a single T cell receptor (beta chain). This CDR3 is built from 15 residues. With V trimmed by 6 bases and J by 8 bases, 12 bases remained unmatched. The germline V gene encodes CDR1 SNHLY and CDR2 FYNNEI. These data come from a study of blood T cell repertoires in COVID-19. The overall study: Sites in the United States, Italy and Spain provided acute and convalescent COVID-19 samples. T cells, B-cell-depleted T cells, or PBMCs provided the cDNA or gDNA that served as material.

As processed by the authors: For nucleated cells, counts were estimated from reference gene primer amplification. Sequencing used immunoSEQ multiplex PCR; TCRdb keeps in-frame clones, though not all of them. That table gives V, J and clone size, and the DNA gave D and trimming. The data contain about 150,000 clones, about four fifths of them singletons. The origin of this receptor is an elderly woman with acute or convalescent COVID-19. What was sequenced was peripheral blood. The chain uses TRBV2 and TRBJ1-1; 10 nucleotides line up with TRBD1. CDR3 protein: CASRPAGQGREEAFF. Here the CDR3 DNA reads TGTGCCAGCAGGCCCGCGGGACAGGGGAGAGAGGAAGCTTTCTTT.